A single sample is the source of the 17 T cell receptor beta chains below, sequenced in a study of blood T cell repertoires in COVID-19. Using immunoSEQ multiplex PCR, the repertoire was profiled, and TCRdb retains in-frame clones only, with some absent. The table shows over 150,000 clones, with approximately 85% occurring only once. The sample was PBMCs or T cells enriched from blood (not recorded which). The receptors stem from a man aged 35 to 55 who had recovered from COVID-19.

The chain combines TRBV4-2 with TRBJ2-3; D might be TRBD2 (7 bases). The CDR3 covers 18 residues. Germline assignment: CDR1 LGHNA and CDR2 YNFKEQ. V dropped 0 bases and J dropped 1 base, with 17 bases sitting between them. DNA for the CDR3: TGTGCCAGCAGCCAAGATTTGAGGGGAGGGGGACGCACAGATACGCAGTATTTT. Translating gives CASSQDLRGGGRTDTQYF.

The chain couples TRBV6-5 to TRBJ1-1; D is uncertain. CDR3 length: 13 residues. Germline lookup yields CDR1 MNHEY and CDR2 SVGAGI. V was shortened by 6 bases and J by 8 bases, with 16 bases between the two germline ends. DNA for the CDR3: TGTGCCAGCAGCCGTGTGTCCGGGTCCGAAGCTTTCTTT. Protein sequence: CASSRVSGSEAFF.

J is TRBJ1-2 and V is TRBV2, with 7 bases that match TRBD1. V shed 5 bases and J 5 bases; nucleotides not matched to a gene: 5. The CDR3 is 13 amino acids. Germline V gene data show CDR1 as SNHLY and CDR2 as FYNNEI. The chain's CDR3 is CASSSVQGYGYTF. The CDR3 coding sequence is TGTGCCAGCAGTTCAGTACAGGGGTATGGCTACACCTTC.

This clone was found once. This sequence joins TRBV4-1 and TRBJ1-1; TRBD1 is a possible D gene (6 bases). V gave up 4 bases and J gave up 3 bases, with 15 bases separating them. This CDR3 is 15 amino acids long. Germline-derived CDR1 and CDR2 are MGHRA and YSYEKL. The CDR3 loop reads CASSLPQGLDTEAFF. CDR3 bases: TGCGCCAGCAGCCTGCCCCAGGGGCTGGACACTGAAGCTTTCTTT.

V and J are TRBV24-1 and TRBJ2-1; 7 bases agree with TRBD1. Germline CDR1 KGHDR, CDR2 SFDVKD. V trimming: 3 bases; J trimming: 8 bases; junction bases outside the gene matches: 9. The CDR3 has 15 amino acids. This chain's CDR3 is CATSDLRDSKHEQFF. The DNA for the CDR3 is TGTGCCACCAGTGATCTCCGGGACAGCAAACATGAGCAGTTCTTC.

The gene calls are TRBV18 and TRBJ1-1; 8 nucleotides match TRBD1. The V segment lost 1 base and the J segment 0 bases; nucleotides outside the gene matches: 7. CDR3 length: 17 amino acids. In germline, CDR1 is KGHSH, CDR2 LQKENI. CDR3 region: CASSPRGQDPLNTEAFF. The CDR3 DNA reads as TGTGCCAGCTCACCACGGGGACAGGATCCCTTGAACACTGAAGCTTTCTTT.

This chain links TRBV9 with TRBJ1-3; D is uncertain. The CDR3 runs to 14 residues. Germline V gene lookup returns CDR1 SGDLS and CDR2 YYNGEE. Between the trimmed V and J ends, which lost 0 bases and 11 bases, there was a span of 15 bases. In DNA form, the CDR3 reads TGTGCCAGCAGCGTAGTTGACGGAGGGAACCCCATATATTTT. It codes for CASSVVDGGNPIYF.

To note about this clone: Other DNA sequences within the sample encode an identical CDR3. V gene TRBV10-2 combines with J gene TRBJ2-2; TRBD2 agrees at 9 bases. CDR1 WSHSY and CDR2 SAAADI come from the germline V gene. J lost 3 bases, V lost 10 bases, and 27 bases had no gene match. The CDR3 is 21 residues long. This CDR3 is CATKNTRRGSGGQSDTGELFF. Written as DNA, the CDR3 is TGCGCCACCAAAAACACCCGCCGGGGGAGCGGGGGGCAGTCGGACACCGGGGAGCTGTTTTTT.

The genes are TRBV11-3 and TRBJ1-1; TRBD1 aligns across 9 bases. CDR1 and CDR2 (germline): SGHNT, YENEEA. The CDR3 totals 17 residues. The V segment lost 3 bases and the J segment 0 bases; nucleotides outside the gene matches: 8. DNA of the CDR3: TGTGCCAGCAGCTTGGACAGGGGACCTCCTATGAACACTGAAGCTTTCTTT. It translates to CASSLDRGPPMNTEAFF.

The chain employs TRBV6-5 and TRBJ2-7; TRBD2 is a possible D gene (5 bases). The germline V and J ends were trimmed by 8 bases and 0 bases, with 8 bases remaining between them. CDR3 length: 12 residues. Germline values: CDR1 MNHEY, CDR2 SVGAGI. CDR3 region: CASARGSYEQYF. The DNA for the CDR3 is TGTGCCAGCGCCCGGGGCTCCTACGAGCAGTACTTC.

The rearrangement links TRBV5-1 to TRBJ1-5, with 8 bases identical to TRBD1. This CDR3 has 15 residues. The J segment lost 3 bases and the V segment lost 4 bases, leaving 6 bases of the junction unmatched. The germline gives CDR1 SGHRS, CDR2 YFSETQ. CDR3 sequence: CASSKDRADNQPQHF. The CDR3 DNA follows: TGCGCCAGCAGCAAGGACAGGGCCGACAATCAGCCCCAGCATTTT.

CDR3 protein: CASSESGGANEQFF. In DNA, the CDR3 is TGTGCCAGCAGTGAATCAGGAGGGGCTAATGAGCAGTTCTTC. The chain is built from TRBV25-1 and TRBJ2-1; weak D call: TRBD2 (6 bases). CDR3 length: 14 amino acids. Germline lookup yields CDR1 MGHDK and CDR2 SYGVNS. V lost 1 base and J lost 7, with 11 bases in between. Full variable domain (missing parts from reference TRBV25-1 and TRBJ2-1): EADIYQTPRYLVIGTGKKITLECSQTMGHDKMYWYQQDPGMELHLIHYSYGVNSTEKGDLSSESTVSRIRTEHFPLTLESARPSHTSQYLCASSESGGANEQFFGPGTRLTVL.

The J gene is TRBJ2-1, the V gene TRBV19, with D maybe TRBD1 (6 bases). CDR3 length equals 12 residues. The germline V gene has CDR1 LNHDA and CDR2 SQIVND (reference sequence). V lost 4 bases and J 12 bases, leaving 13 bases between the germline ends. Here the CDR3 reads CASSTIQGGQFF. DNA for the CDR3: TGTGCCAGTAGTACCATACAGGGTGGGCAGTTCTTC. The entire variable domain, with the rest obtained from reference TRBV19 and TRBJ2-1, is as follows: DGGITQSPKYLFRKEGQNVTLSCEQNLNHDAMYWYRQDPGQGLRLIYYSQIVNDFQKGDIAEGYSVSREKKESFPLTVTSAQKNPTAFYLCASSTIQGGQFFGPGTRLTVL.

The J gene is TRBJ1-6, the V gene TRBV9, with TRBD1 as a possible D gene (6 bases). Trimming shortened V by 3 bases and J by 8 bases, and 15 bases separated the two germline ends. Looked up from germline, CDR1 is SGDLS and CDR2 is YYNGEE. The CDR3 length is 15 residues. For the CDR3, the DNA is TGTGCCAGCAGCGCCGGGGGGGGCAGGGATTCACCCCTCCACTTT. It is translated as CASSAGGGRDSPLHF.

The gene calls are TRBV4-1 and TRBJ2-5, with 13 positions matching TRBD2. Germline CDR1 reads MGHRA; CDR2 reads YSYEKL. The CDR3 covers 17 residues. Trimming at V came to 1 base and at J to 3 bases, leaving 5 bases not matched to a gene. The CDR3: CASSQGVGTSGEETQYF. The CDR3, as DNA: TGCGCCAGCAGCCAAGGGGTCGGGACTAGCGGGGAAGAGACCCAGTACTTC.

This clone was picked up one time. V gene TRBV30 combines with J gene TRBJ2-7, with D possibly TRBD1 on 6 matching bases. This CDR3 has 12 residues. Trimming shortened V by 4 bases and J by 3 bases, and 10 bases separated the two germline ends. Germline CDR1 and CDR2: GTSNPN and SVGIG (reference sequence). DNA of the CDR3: TGTGCCTGGACAGGGGTGCGCTACGAGCAGTACTTC. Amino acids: CAWTGVRYEQYF. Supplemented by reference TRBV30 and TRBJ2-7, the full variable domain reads SQTIHQWPATLVQPVGSPLSLECTVEGTSNPNLYWYRQAAGRGLQLLFYSVGIGQISSEVPQNLSASRPQDRQFILSSKKLLLSDSGFYLCAWTGVRYEQYFGPGTRLTVT.

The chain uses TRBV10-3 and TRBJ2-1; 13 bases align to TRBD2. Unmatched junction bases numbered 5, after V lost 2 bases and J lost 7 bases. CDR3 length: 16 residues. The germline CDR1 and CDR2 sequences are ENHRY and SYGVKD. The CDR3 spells CAISEPTSGRGNEQFF. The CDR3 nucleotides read TGTGCCATCAGTGAGCCTACTAGCGGGAGGGGGAATGAGCAGTTCTTC.